The clone carrying this TCR beta chain has just a few counts. Its target is unknown. The data are from a study of graft-versus-host responses after intestinal transplantation. Study overall: Transplantation in recipients was multivisceral, liver-intestinal, or isolated intestinal. Tacrolimus and steroids were given for around 3 years to all recipients after anti-thymocyte globulin induction.

Tissue processing of the graft released intraepithelial and lamina propria lymphocytes from it. Points from the study as a whole: Those patients showing graft-donor T cell macrochimerism displayed high graft-versus-host to host-versus-graft clonal ratios in allografts. There was an association between peak levels of circulating GvH clones and early post-transplant HvG declines.

Profiled with immunoSEQ multiplex PCR; TCRdb holds only in-frame clones, not every one. The repertoire includes about 9,600 clones, roughly 71% of them detected once, and 20% sits in the top ten. The CDR3 totals 15 residues. The ends were cut back, 0 bases at V and 2 bases at J, with 8 bases in the middle. CDR1 and CDR2 (germline): MNHNS, SASEGT. This TCR came from a human patient who received an intestinal transplant, so some T cells may come from the graft donor. Specimen: ileum tissue, collected less than 480 days after intestinal transplantation. This rearrangement joins TRBV6-1 to TRBJ1-3, with D hard to call. In DNA form, the CDR3 reads TGTGCCAGCAGTGAAGCTGAGGGAACTGGAAACACCATATATTTT. Protein sequence: CASSEAEGTGNTIYF.